A selection of T cell receptor beta chains follows, all from one sample in a study of blood T cells in healthy people across ages. MiXCR, run by TCRdb on the 5' RACE reads, gives a single entry per CDR3 protein. The table lists 790,000 or so distinct CDR3 sequences, about 45% of them singletons, with 18% in the top ten. Material: blood. These receptors originate from a man older than 75 in good health. CDR3s include the opening cysteine and the closing phenylalanine or tryptophan. Each record gives: V gene, clone size, CDR3 length, J gene, CDR3 protein. A clone size is listed for some rows: how often the clone was seen (once, few, many), or a class if it is expanded.

>TRBV4-3|NA|18|NA
CASSQAPLLSRSGGIQYF
>TRBV6-1|NA|14|TRBJ1-5
CASSLQRRNQPQHF
>TRBV29-1|many|15|TRBJ2-1
CSVGTQTPSYNEQFF
>TRBV7-9|NA|16|TRBJ2-2
CASPLRSGGITGELFF
>TRBV7-8|NA|16|TRBJ2-5
CASSRYTSGITETQYF
>TRBV7-6|NA|15|TRBJ2-2
CASSPVTRDTGELFF
>TRBV12-3/TRBV12-4|few|14|TRBJ2-3
CASSLAQFGGTQYF
>TRBV6-5|NA|15|TRBJ2-1
CASSRTRLAYNEQFF
>TRBV5-6|NA|17|TRBJ2-3
CASSRGLAGSSTDTQYF
>TRBV29-1|few|13|TRBJ1-5
CSAHSGGNQPQHF
>TRBV20-1|NA|13|TRBJ2-1
CSAPPGLGDEQFF
>TRBV25-1|NA|17|TRBJ2-7
CASSPKRASGLTYEQYF
>TRBV4-2|NA|15|TRBJ2-2
CTSSQDGDAQGKLFF
>TRBV19|NA|15|TRBJ2-5
CASSATGGPQETQYF
>TRBV7-9|few|13|TRBJ2-1
CASRFSAATDEFF
>TRBV25-1|NA|11|TRBJ2-7
CASSEYIEQYF
>TRBV29-1|many|12|TRBJ1-1
CSVGGVGNEAFF
>TRBV2|few|13|TRBJ1-5
CASSAGSNQPQHF
>TRBV5-6|NA|13|TRBJ2-7
CASSGGQGSEQYF
>TRBV20-1|once|12|NA
CSAEVPGETQYF
>TRBV7-9|many|14|TRBJ1-1
CASSYQGANTEAFF
>TRBV7-2|few|18|TRBJ2-3
CASSFPPDGGIAPDTQYF
>TRBV4-3|NA|15|TRBJ2-5
CASSQNPGLQETQYF
>TRBV9|few|15|TRBJ2-7
CASSPPWNPGNEQYF
>TRBV7-9|few|14|TRBJ2-7
CASSALSGRVEQYF
>TRBV28|few|15|TRBJ2-7
CASSSDPTRDYEQYF
>TRBV4-3|once|17|TRBJ2-7
CASSQRGNRGLFNEQYF
>TRBV7-2|few|16|TRBJ2-3
CASRDVASTTGDTQYF